A single sample gave rise to the 10 T cell receptor beta chains below, sequenced in a study of blood T cell repertoires in COVID-19. TCRdb keeps only in-frame clones here, not all; method: immunoSEQ multiplex PCR. Altogether about 90,000 clones are present, around 92% being singletons, with the ten largest covering under 7.5%. Sample: peripheral blood. These receptors came from a woman aged 60-75 years with active COVID-19.

The J gene is TRBJ2-3, the V gene TRBV11-2, with D perhaps matching TRBD2 (6 bases). The CDR3 is 16 amino acids. Looked up from germline, CDR1 is SGHAT and CDR2 is FQNNGV. Deletions cut 5 bases from V and 0 bases from J, with 15 bases between. The CDR3 nucleotides read TGTGCCAGCAGCCTCGGGCTAGCGCGTAGCACAGATACGCAGTATTTT. It translates to CASSLGLARSTDTQYF.

The V gene is TRBV5-1, the J gene TRBJ1-1; TRBD1 matches at 7 bases. In germline, CDR1 is SGHRS, CDR2 YFSETQ. V shed 0 bases and J 8 bases; nucleotides not matched to a gene: 1. CDR3 length: 12 residues. Here the CDR3 reads CASSLDRGEAFF. The DNA of the CDR3 is TGCGCCAGCAGCTTGGACAGGGGCGAAGCTTTCTTT.

The V call is TRBV28, the J call TRBJ2-1; TRBD2 matches at 9 bases. CDR1 and CDR2 from the germline V gene are MDHEN and SYDVKM. The CDR3 is 17 residues long. V was pared by 6 bases and J by 5 bases, with 14 bases of the junction left unmatched. In DNA form, the CDR3 reads TGTGCCAGCAGCCTGGGGGGGGCGGCGGGAGGGCACAATGAGCAGTTCTTC. Protein sequence: CASSLGGAAGGHNEQFF.

This clone has only one observation. J is TRBJ2-3 and V is TRBV5-1; 12 nucleotides match TRBD2. The V segment lost 3 bases and the J segment 5 bases; nucleotides outside the gene matches: 1. The CDR3 runs to 14 residues. Germline V CDR1 and CDR2: SGHRS, YFSETQ. Written as DNA, the CDR3 is TGCGCCAGCAGCTCGGGACTAGCGGGAGATACGCAGTATTTT. Its translation is CASSSGLAGDTQYF.

V is TRBV6-2 or TRBV6-3 and J is TRBJ2-7; perhaps TRBD2 as D (5 bases). Germline V gene lookup returns CDR1 MNHEY and CDR2 SVGEGT. CDR3 length: 16 amino acids. The V end lost 2 bases, the J end lost 4 bases, and 18 bases lay between the germline ends. DNA of the CDR3: TGTGCCAGCAGTTACGAGAGCTTAGCGCGATGGTACGAGCAGTACTTC. It codes for CASSYESLARWYEQYF.

This chain connects TRBV19 to TRBJ2-5; 8 bases line up with TRBD2. V was pared by 3 bases and J by 3 bases, with 18 bases of the junction left unmatched. Germline lookup yields CDR1 LNHDA and CDR2 SQIVND (reference sequence). The CDR3 has 19 residues. Here the CDR3 DNA reads TGTGCCAGTAGTATCCGGGGGGGTTTGACCGACCCGACGAAAGAGACCCAGTACTTC. This gives the protein CASSIRGGLTDPTKETQYF.

The J gene is TRBJ2-1, the V gene TRBV3-1 (or the pseudogene TRBV3-2), with a tentative D call TRBD2 (6 bases). Germline V lookup: CDR1 LGHDT, CDR2 YNNKEL (reference sequence). CDR3 size: 15 residues. V was trimmed by 1 base and J by 4 bases, leaving 11 bases between them. The CDR3 nucleotides read TGTGCCAGCAGCCAAGGACTAGAAAATTACAATGAGCAGTTCTTC. It codes for CASSQGLENYNEQFF.

This sequence joins TRBV5-1 and TRBJ2-1; D not certain. The CDR3 has 13 amino acids. The V gene's germline CDR1 is SGHRS and CDR2 YFSETQ. With 3 bases removed from V and 5 bases from J, the gap between germline ends came to 9 bases. The CDR3 bases are TGCGCCAGCAGCTCTCCACCTAACAATGAGCAGTTCTTC. This codes for CASSSPPNNEQFF.

This chain links TRBV5-6 with TRBJ1-1, with D possibly being TRBD1 (5 bases). Germline CDR1 SGHDT, CDR2 YYEEEE. The CDR3 is made up of 13 amino acids. Trimming took off 1 base at V and 4 bases at J, with 8 bases between the two ends. The CDR3 nucleotides read TGTGCCAGCAGCTTGTTGGGGGGCACTGAAGCTTTCTTT. It codes for CASSLLGGTEAFF.

On this clone: In the same sample, other DNA sequences code for this CDR3. The chain has TRBV19 and TRBJ2-2, with D perhaps TRBD2 (6 bases). The CDR3 covers 15 residues. The germline CDR1 and CDR2 sequences are LNHDA and SQIVND (reference sequence). V was pared by 3 bases and J by 0 bases, with 8 bases between. CDR3 coding DNA: TGTGCCAGTAGTATCGGCGGGACGAACACCGGGGAGCTGTTTTTT. It encodes CASSIGGTNTGELFF.